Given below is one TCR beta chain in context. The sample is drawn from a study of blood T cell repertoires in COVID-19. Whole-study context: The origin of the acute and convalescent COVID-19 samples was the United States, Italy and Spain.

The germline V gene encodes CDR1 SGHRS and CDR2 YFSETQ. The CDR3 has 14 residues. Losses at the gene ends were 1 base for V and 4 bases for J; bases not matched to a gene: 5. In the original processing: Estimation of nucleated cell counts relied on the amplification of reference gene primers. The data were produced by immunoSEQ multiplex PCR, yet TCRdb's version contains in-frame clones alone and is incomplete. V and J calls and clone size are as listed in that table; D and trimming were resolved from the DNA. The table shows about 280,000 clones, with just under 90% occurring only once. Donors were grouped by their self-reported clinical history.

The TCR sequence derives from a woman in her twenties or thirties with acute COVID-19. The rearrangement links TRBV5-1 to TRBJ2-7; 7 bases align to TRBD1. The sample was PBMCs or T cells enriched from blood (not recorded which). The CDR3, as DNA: TGCGCCAGCAGCTTGAATCCGGACAGGTACGAGCAGTACTTC. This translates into CASSLNPDRYEQYF.